The rows below give T cell receptor beta chains drawn from one sample of a study of blood T cells in healthy people across ages. TCRdb reanalysed the 5' RACE reads using MiXCR and keeps one entry per CDR3 protein. The repertoire holds 1.5 million to 2 million distinct CDR3 sequences, with about 30% as singletons. The sample comprised blood. These receptors originate from a woman under 40 in good health. CDR3s include the opening cysteine and the closing phenylalanine or tryptophan. A D gene is named only where the DNA matches it firmly. Rows give clone size only sometimes, using once, few, many, or a class for an expanded clone.

DNA	CDR3	size	D	V	J
TGCAGCGTAGCACCGGGAGACTATGGCTACACCTTC	CSVAPGDYGYTF	few	-	TRBV29-1	TRBJ1-2
TGTGCCAGCTCCCCCGGAAACCCTGAAAAACTGTTTTTT	CASSPGNPEKLFF	few	-	TRBV18	TRBJ1-4
TGTGCCAGCAGCTTATGGGACAGGAATGAGCAGTTCTTC	CASSLWDRNEQFF	-	TRBD1	TRBV7-6	TRBJ2-1
TGTGCCAGCAGCATCGGGTCCGGGGGGACCCACACAGATACGCAGTATTTT	CASSIGSGGTHTDTQYF	many	TRBD2	TRBV7-9	TRBJ2-3
TGTGCCAGCAGTCTAACTGGCGCTAGCGCCCAAGAGACCCAGTACTTC	CASSLTGASAQETQYF	-	-	TRBV27	TRBJ2-5
TGTGCCAGCAGTTTATCAGTTAACACAGATACGCAGTATTTT	CASSLSVNTDTQYF	-	-	TRBV12-3/TRBV12-4	TRBJ2-3
TGTGCCATCGGCGGGCAGGCAGATACGCAGTATTTT	CAIGGQADTQYF	few	-	TRBV10-3	TRBJ2-3
TGTGCCAGCTCACCGACAGGACAGGGAAACTCACCCCTCCACTTT	CASSPTGQGNSPLHF	-	TRBD1	TRBV18	TRBJ1-6
TGTGCCAGCTCACCAGGGGGGCCTGCAACTAATGAAAAACTGTTTTTT	CASSPGGPATNEKLFF	-	-	TRBV18	TRBJ1-4
TGTGCCATCAGACCTCTAGCGGGAGGCTCCCGGAGTTACAATGAGCAGTACTTC	CAIRPLAGGSRSYNEQYF	once	TRBD2	TRBV10-3	TRBJ2-7
TGTGCCAGCAGCTTAATAACAGGAGGTGGCTACACCTTC	CASSLITGGGYTF	many	-	TRBV11-2	TRBJ1-2
TGTGCCAGCTCTCCGAATGTCTACAATGAGCAGTTCTTC	CASSPNVYNEQFF	few	-	TRBV7-9	TRBJ2-1
TGTGCCAGCAGCCCCTCCTCCTCGTTTCCCGAGCAGTACTTC	CASSPSSSFPEQYF	-	-	TRBV27	TRBJ2-7
TGTGCCAGCAGCCTGGTACAGGGGGGTTCCTACGAGCAGTACTTC	CASSLVQGGSYEQYF	-	TRBD1	TRBV7-9	TRBJ2-7
TGCGCCAGCAGAGACGAAAATGAGCAGTTCTTC	CASRDENEQFF	few	-	TRBV5-1	TRBJ2-1
TGTGCCGGCAGTCTGAGCACAGATACGCAGTATTTT	CAGSLSTDTQYF	-	-	TRBV6-2/TRBV6-3	TRBJ2-3
TGTGCCATCAAAAGAGACAGTACTGAAGCTTTCTTT	CAIKRDSTEAFF	few	-	TRBV10-3	TRBJ1-1
TGTGCCAGCAGCTCGAGGACTAGCGGGACCGCCGGGGAGCTGTTTTTT	CASSSRTSGTAGELFF	-	TRBD2	TRBV7-2	TRBJ2-2
TGTGCCAGCAGCCCGACCCTTATGAACACTGAAGCTTTCTTT	CASSPTLMNTEAFF	few	-	TRBV7-9	TRBJ1-1
TGTGCCACCAGCAGTTTAGCGGGACTAGCGGGATATTACAATGAGCAGTTCTTC	CATSSLAGLAGYYNEQFF	many	TRBD2	TRBV15	TRBJ2-1
TGTGCCAGCAGCCCGATAAACGGGGTGGGCTACACCTTC	CASSPINGVGYTF	-	-	TRBV7-9	TRBJ1-2
TGTGCCAGCAGTTACGAGGGGGTCGAGCAGTACTTC	CASSYEGVEQYF	-	-	TRBV6-2/TRBV6-3	TRBJ2-7
TGTGCCAGCAGTTACCAGGGACAGGGGGGGGAGACCCAGTACTTC	CASSYQGQGGETQYF	-	TRBD1	TRBV6-5	TRBJ2-5
TGTGCCAGCAGCCAAGATCACGGGATTGGATACTACAATGAGCAGTTCTTC	CASSQDHGIGYYNEQFF	few	-	TRBV3-1	TRBJ2-1
TGCGCCAGCAGGCAACAGGGTTACGAGCAGTACTTC	CASRQQGYEQYF	many	-	TRBV5-1	TRBJ2-7
TGTACCATCAGCAAACAGGGGGCGAGCTACAATGAGCAGTTCTTC	CTISKQGASYNEQFF	-	TRBD1	TRBV10-3	TRBJ2-1
TGTACCAGCAGCGTAGTCGTGGGGGGGCCCTTCTCGAATGAGCAGTTCTTC	CTSSVVVGGPFSNEQFF	-	-	TRBV9	TRBJ2-1
TGTGCCAGCAGTTACAGTCGCAGAGAGAGCACAGATACGCAGTATTTT	CASSYSRRESTDTQYF	-	-	TRBV6-5	TRBJ2-3
TGCGCCAGCAGCCGGGAAGGGGTCAGTGAGCAGTTCTTC	CASSREGVSEQFF	many	-	TRBV5-1	TRBJ2-1
TGCAGTGCTAGAGATCCTAGGACTAGCGAGTTATACGAGCAGTACTTC	CSARDPRTSELYEQYF	many	TRBD2	TRBV20-1	TRBJ2-7
TGCAGCGTTGGACAGGGAGGAAAAACGCTGTTTTTT	CSVGQGGKTLFF	few	TRBD1	TRBV29-1	TRBJ1-4
TGTGCCAGCAGCTTAGGGGCCCCTGGGGCCAACGTCCTGACTTTC	CASSLGAPGANVLTF	-	-	TRBV7-2	TRBJ2-6
TGTGCCAGCAGCCTCGGGGGGACAGGGTATCCCGAGCAGTACTTC	CASSLGGTGYPEQYF	many	TRBD1	TRBV7-6	TRBJ2-7
TGTGCCAGCAGCGGACCTAGCGGGGGGGCTGGTGAGCAGTTCTTC	CASSGPSGGAGEQFF	few	TRBD2	TRBV13	TRBJ2-1
TGCAGTGCTCGAGTTTCAGGACTATCACCCAATGAGCAGTTCTTC	CSARVSGLSPNEQFF	-	-	TRBV20-1	TRBJ2-1
TGCAGTGCTAGAGTTCCAGGGGGCATCGGCACAGATACGCAGTATTTT	CSARVPGGIGTDTQYF	few	TRBD1	TRBV20-1	TRBJ2-3
TGTGCCAGTAGTGCCTACACGGAGCCGGGGGAGCAGTTCTTC	CASSAYTEPGEQFF	-	-	TRBV19	TRBJ2-1
TGTGCCAGCAGCTTCGGCGGGGCCCAGAACACCGGGGAGCTGTTTTTT	CASSFGGAQNTGELFF	few	-	TRBV7-2	TRBJ2-2
TGCAGTGCTGGGTCAGGACAGGGGAAGAGAGATACGCAGTATTTT	CSAGSGQGKRDTQYF	-	TRBD1	TRBV20-1	TRBJ2-3
TGCGCCAGCAGCTTGACAGGGAATAGTGAGCAGTTCTTC	CASSLTGNSEQFF	many	-	TRBV5-1	TRBJ2-1
TGTGCCAGCAGTTTTCTGGCGGCGACTAGCAGGCAAGAGCAGTTCTTC	CASSFLAATSRQEQFF	-	TRBD2	TRBV12-3/TRBV12-4	TRBJ2-1
TGTGCCAGCAGCTCCGGGACCTTAGGCACTGAAGCTTTCTTT	CASSSGTLGTEAFF	-	-	TRBV7-9	TRBJ1-1
TGTGCCAGCACCCCTCCGGGGGTCTACAATGAGCAGTTCTTC	CASTPPGVYNEQFF	-	-	TRBV11-2	TRBJ2-1